This entry concerns a single T cell receptor beta chain. The antigen it binds to is not known. No much larger clone exists at a distance of one base, and base qualities are not known. This specimen comes from a study of blood T cell repertoires in COVID-19 (dated by TCRdb to about 2020). As for the study more broadly: Samples covering the acute and convalescent phases of COVID-19 were provided by collaborators in the United States, Italy and Spain. The prospective study material was composed of cDNA or gDNA derived from T cells, B-cell-depleted T cells, or PBMCs. Deeply sampled blood TCRbeta repertoires from subjects exposed to, actively infected with, or recovered from COVID-19 were included in the dataset. The repertoires were made available in a free public database intended to serve as a resource for research on the immune response to SARS-CoV-2. The samples were drawn from two sources: the first 160 participants of the ongoing ImmuneRACE study, and 1,200 or so subjects contributed by 6 global collaborators. The sample metadata nearly always contained a de-identified subject ID, COVID-19 status, age in years and sex. Where HLA class I and class II types were available, the types were taken from metadata supplied by the sample provider, not from assay-based typing. The research as a whole found: Clinical and demographic metadata were provided uncurated, with the amount varying by source and participant.

TCRbeta CDR3 regions were amplified from genomic DNA using the immunoSEQ Assay, a bias-controlled multiplex PCR. Under the source paper's analysis protocol: The number of nucleated cells in each sample was estimated from the amplification of reference gene primers within the assay. Sequence reads were collapsed and filtered to measure the absolute abundance of every unique TCRbeta CDR3 rearrangement. Productive Simpson clonality was computed per sample as the square root of Simpson's diversity index over productive rearrangements. TCRdb holds this immuneACCESS table with in-frame rearrangements only. Some clones are missing; in checked studies, unresolved V genes explain under half, and the rest has no known cause. Clone size and V and J calls were adopted from that table, with D and trimming inferred from the DNA. Counted in this sample were about 350,000 clones; approximately 86% of them appeared once. Jointly, the top ten make up about 7.1% of the sample.

The germline ends are 10 bases apart after V is trimmed by 4 bases and J by 1 base. CDR1 is given as SGHRS and CDR2 as YFSETQ, both from the germline V gene. The CDR3 has 14 amino acids, counting the end cysteine and phenylalanine. The read is trimmed to its CDR3 DNA, 42 bases read in frame from base 1. In Seattle, one collaborating source enrolled patients while the infection was active and tracked those patients longitudinally over the course of disease. Whole blood was collected in K2EDTA tubes by collaborating institutions according to the institutions' own protocols. For TCRbeta analysis, collaborator samples were shipped as frozen whole blood, as isolated PBMCs, or as DNA extracted from either sample type.

The receptor was derived from a woman aged 60-75 years with COVID-19, enrolled during active disease. The specimen sequenced was peripheral blood. The V gene is TRBV5-1 and the J gene is TRBJ2-3; a weak D assignment points to TRBD2 (6 bases agree). The nucleotide sequence reads as follows: TGCGCCAGCAGCCCACTAGCCGGCACAGATACGCAGTATTTT. Its protein product is CASSPLAGTDTQYF.